The 19 T cell receptor beta chains below come from one sample, sequenced in a study of shared clonotypes between healthy human individuals (dated by TCRdb to 2020 to 2022). The library relied on the immunoSEQ multiplex PCR assay. Held by TCRdb, this immuneACCESS table contains in-frame sequences only and omits some clones. Under half of the omission traces to an unresolved V gene where checked; the cause of the rest is unknown. In all, the sample holds 2.5 million or so clones, and more than 80% of those were seen once. 0.11% to 0.15% of the sample lies in the top ten. The sequenced sample was naive CD4+ T cells sorted from blood. The cell subset or site label here, explained by the study, means: CD45RA+ positively selected. The receptor source for this set is a man between 18 and 35 years old in good health.

The chain uses TRBV11-2 and TRBJ2-3, with 15 bases aligning to TRBD2. V shed 5 bases and J 3 bases; nucleotides not matched to a gene: 3. The germline CDR1 and CDR2 sequences are SGHAT and FQNNGV. The CDR3 covers 16 residues. This CDR3 is CASSVGLAGGTDTQYF. The DNA for the CDR3 is TGTGCCAGCAGCGTCGGACTAGCGGGGGGGACAGATACGCAGTATTTT.

This chain connects TRBV11-2 to TRBJ1-1; D might be TRBD1 (5 bases). Germline CDR1 and CDR2: SGHAT and FQNNGV. V lost 0 bases, J lost 1 base, and 9 bases lay in between. This CDR3 has 15 residues. CDR3: CASSLESGKNTEAFF. The CDR3 DNA reads as TGTGCCAGCAGCTTAGAATCAGGGAAGAACACTGAAGCTTTCTTT.

The chain combines TRBV4-1 with TRBJ2-7; 8 nucleotides line up with TRBD2. Germline V lookup: CDR1 MGHRA, CDR2 YSYEKL. The CDR3 length is 15 residues. Trimming cost V 1 base and J 1 base; bases outside gene matches: 3. CDR3 sequence: CASSQGTSWSYEQYF. The CDR3 coding sequence is TGCGCCAGCAGCCAAGGGACTAGCTGGTCCTACGAGCAGTACTTC.

Of note for this clone: Other DNA variants within this sample encode the same CDR3. The rearrangement uses TRBV7-8 and TRBJ2-1; 7 bases are shared with TRBD2. The CDR3 has 14 residues. Germline values: CDR1 SGHVS, CDR2 FQNEAQ. The ends lost 1 base at V and 7 bases at J; junction bases unmatched: 4. The CDR3 DNA sequence: TGTGCCAGCAGCTTAGGAACAGCGGGGAATGAGCAGTTCTTC. Protein: CASSLGTAGNEQFF.

This CDR3 is CASSLTGTEALEQYF. CDR3 bases: TGTGCCAGCAGCTTAACAGGGACCGAGGCCCTCGAGCAGTACTTC. The chain recombines TRBV7-2 with TRBJ2-5; D might be TRBD1 (6 bases). Matching the DNA end better, TRBJ2-7 makes the J call doubtful. The germline CDR1 and CDR2 sequences are SGHTA and FQGNSA. The CDR3 length is 15 residues.

This chain uses TRBV2 with TRBJ1-6, with D possibly TRBD1 on 6 matching bases. This CDR3 comprises 14 residues. CDR1 SNHLY and CDR2 FYNNEI come from the germline V gene. V was clipped by 5 bases and J by 10 bases, with 15 bases between them. DNA for the CDR3: TGTGCCAGCAGTTTTCAGGGGTCCGTCTCACCCCTCCACTTT. Translation: CASSFQGSVSPLHF. Drawing the rest from reference TRBV2 and TRBJ1-6, the complete variable domain is EPEVTQTPSHQVTQMGQEVILRCVPISNHLYFYWYRQILGQKVEFLVSFYNNEISEKSEIFDDQFSVERPDGSNFTLKIRSTKLEDSAMYFCASSFQGSVSPLHFGNGTRLTVT.

This clone was counted a single time. The V and J genes are TRBV19 and TRBJ1-4; 8 bases line up with TRBD1. The CDR3 sequence is 15 residues long. The V gene's germline CDR1 is LNHDA and CDR2 SQIVND (reference sequence). The V segment lost 1 base and the J segment 2 bases; nucleotides outside the gene matches: 0. The CDR3 nucleotides are TGTGCCAGTAGTATAGGGACAGGGACTAATGAAAAACTGTTTTTT. Translated: CASSIGTGTNEKLFF.

CDR3 nucleotide sequence: TGTGCCAGCAGCTTAGCGCACGGGGGACGGACCCAGTACTTC. Translated, it gives CASSLAHGGRTQYF. J is TRBJ2-5 and V is TRBV7-2; a possible D gene is TRBD2 (6 bases). Trimming took off 0 bases at V and 7 bases at J, with 12 bases between the two ends. The CDR3 is made up of 14 amino acids. Germline CDR1 reads SGHTA; CDR2 reads FQGNSA. Filled out from reference TRBV7-2 and TRBJ2-5, the complete variable domain reads GAGVSQSPSNKVTEKGKDVELRCDPISGHTALYWYRQSLGQGLEFLIYFQGNSAPDKSGLPSDRFSAERTGGSVSTLTIQRTQQEDSAVYLCASSLAHGGRTQYFGPGTRLLVL.

The chain couples TRBV18 to TRBJ2-5; D is unclear. CDR1 and CDR2 from the germline V gene are KGHSH and LQKENI. Trimming left V 3 bases short and J 4 bases short, with 9 bases between. The CDR3 totals 13 residues. The DNA of the CDR3 is TGTGCCAGCTCACCGATCAGTAGAGAGACCCAGTACTTC. Translated: CASSPISRETQYF.

The genes are TRBV27 and TRBJ1-6, with 10 positions matching TRBD1. CDR1 MNHEY and CDR2 SMNVEV come from the germline V gene (reference sequence). After removal of 7 bases from V and 1 base from J, the junction contained 13 bases not matched to a gene. CDR3 length: 19 residues. The DNA of the CDR3 is TGTGCCAGCATCAGACCCGGGACAGGGGAGGAATCCTATAATTCACCCCTCCACTTT. Translation gives CASIRPGTGEESYNSPLHF.

The CDR3 DNA reads TGCAGTGCTCATGATAGCGGGGAGCAGTTCTTC. It is translated as CSAHDSGEQFF. This chain joins TRBV20-1 and TRBJ2-1; TRBD2 matches 7 bases. With 5 bases clipped from V and 10 bases from J, the junction kept 5 bases outside the gene matches. This CDR3 spans 11 amino acids. Germline CDR1 and CDR2: DFQATT and SNEGSKA (reference sequence).

V usage is TRBV5-8 and J usage is TRBJ1-5; maybe TRBD1 (6 bases). Between the trimmed V and J ends, which lost 5 bases and 3 bases, there was a span of 12 bases. The CDR3 is 14 residues long. CDR1 and CDR2 from the germline V gene are SGHTS and YDEGEE. The CDR3 DNA is TGTGCCAGCAGTTACAGGGTTTCCAATCAGCCCCAGCATTTT. Encoded protein: CASSYRVSNQPQHF.

A single count supports this clone. This sequence joins TRBV5-4 and TRBJ2-7; D may be TRBD1 (5 bases). The ends were cut back, 3 bases at V and 3 bases at J, with 16 bases in the middle. There are 15 residues in the CDR3. CDR1 SGHNT and CDR2 YYREEE come from the germline V gene (reference sequence). The CDR3: CASSSPGRDNYEQYF. Here the CDR3 DNA reads TGTGCCAGCAGCTCCCCGGGCAGGGATAACTACGAGCAGTACTTC.

The rearrangement joins TRBV5-1 to TRBJ1-1; 7 bases agree with TRBD1. Germline values: CDR1 SGHRS, CDR2 YFSETQ. The CDR3 runs 15 residues. The V and J ends lost 3 bases and 2 bases, in that order; junction bases with no gene match: 7. DNA for the CDR3: TGCGCCAGCAGCTCGGACAGGCCTAGTAACACTGAAGCTTTCTTT. Protein sequence: CASSSDRPSNTEAFF.

This CDR3 reads CASSYGVGTYEQYF. CDR3 DNA: TGTGCCAGCAGTTACGGGGTCGGGACCTACGAGCAGTACTTC. The chain is built from TRBV6-5 and TRBJ2-7; the D gene is possibly TRBD2 (5 bases). The CDR3 has 14 residues. Trimming stripped 2 bases from V and 2 bases from J, with 10 bases between. Per germline, CDR1 MNHEY and CDR2 SVGAGI.

Worth noting for this clone: The same CDR3 is also encoded by other DNA sequences in this sample. This chain joins TRBV7-2 and TRBJ2-3; D gene unclear. The V end lost 0 bases, the J end lost 3 bases, and 10 bases lay between the germline ends. The CDR3 runs to 15 residues. Germline V gene data show CDR1 as SGHTA and CDR2 as FQGNSA. CDR3 region: CASSLAGSGTDTQYF. CDR3 nucleotide sequence: TGTGCCAGCAGCTTAGCCGGATCTGGTACAGATACGCAGTATTTT.

This sequence joins TRBV13 and TRBJ2-2; no clear D. Germline V gives CDR1 PRHDT, CDR2 FYEKMQ (reference sequence). This CDR3 region has 12 residues. V dropped 4 bases and J dropped 7 bases, with 7 bases sitting between them. The CDR3 region is CASSYKHGELFF. CDR3 DNA: TGTGCCAGCAGCTACAAACACGGGGAGCTGTTTTTT.

The gene calls are TRBV27 and TRBJ2-3; 8 bases map to TRBD1. The junction had 5 bases not matched to a gene; V was cut back by 2 bases and J by 10 bases. CDR1 is MNHEY and CDR2 is SMNVEV in the germline V gene (reference sequence). The CDR3 is made up of 13 amino acids. The CDR3 sequence: CASSLGGQGPQYF. The CDR3 nucleotides read TGTGCCAGCAGTTTAGGCGGACAGGGTCCGCAGTATTTT.

V is TRBV25-1 and J is TRBJ2-2; 9 nucleotides match TRBD1. The CDR3 covers 16 residues. The ends lost 9 bases at V and 5 bases at J; junction bases unmatched: 13. Germline CDR1 reads MGHDK; CDR2 reads SYGVNS. The DNA for the CDR3 is TGTGCCAGTATAGAAAATCCCGGGACAGGGACCGGGGAGCTGTTTTTT. Its translation is CASIENPGTGTGELFF.